The 30 T cell receptor beta chains listed next were all sequenced from one sample in a study of metastatic and nonmetastatic thyroid tumors. From the PCR reads, TCRdb re-called clones with MiXCR. The sample includes under 4,500 clones, approximately 35% of them seen just once. Each patient came to thyroid surgery without any prior treatment (of any kind). Input material: tumor tissue. The receptors here all came from a male donor with papillary thyroid cancer or a benign thyroid nodule (not recorded which). Some clones in this sample may be carry-over from other donors' samples.

Notes on this clone: The germline gene is not matched at one end of the junction; a read error may be the cause. This rearrangement joins TRBV12-3 or TRBV12-4 to TRBJ2-1; D is unclear. CDR3 size: 15 residues. CDR3 in DNA: TGTGCCAGCATTTTAGGGCCCCCCTCCTACAATGAGCAGTTCTTC. Translating gives CASILGPPSYNEQFF.

This chain uses TRBV11-3 with TRBJ2-2, with D possibly matching TRBD1 (6 bases). Per the germline V gene, CDR1 is SGHNT and CDR2 is YENEEA. The CDR3 consists of 15 residues. The ends were cut back, 5 bases at V and 0 bases at J, with 10 bases in the middle. The CDR3 DNA reads as TGTGCCAGCAGCGGCAGGGGAGCGAACACCGGGGAGCTGTTTTTT. It translates to CASSGRGANTGELFF.

This clone showed up just a few times. The chain employs TRBV27 and TRBJ2-1, with TRBD2 matching over 8 bases. The CDR3 is 16 amino acids. Germline V gene data show CDR1 as MNHEY and CDR2 as SMNVEV (reference sequence). Unmatched junction bases numbered 6, after V lost 3 bases and J lost 2 bases. For the CDR3, the DNA is TGTGCCAGCAGTTTGGCTAGCGGGCCTACCTACAATGAGCAGTTCTTC. Its protein product is CASSLASGPTYNEQFF.

This clone was counted only a few times. This chain uses TRBV6-1 with TRBJ1-6; maybe TRBD1 (5 bases). The CDR3 spans 15 residues. V was clipped by 7 bases and J by 4 bases, with 14 bases between them. CDR1 and CDR2 (germline): MNHNS, SASEGT. The CDR3 region has the DNA TGTGCCAGCAAAGGGGATCGGGGTTATAATTCACCCCTCCACTTT. Protein sequence: CASKGDRGYNSPLHF.

This clone is termed large (0.1 to 1%). This chain uses TRBV6-5 with TRBJ2-2; D is perhaps TRBD2 (6 bases). V was pared by 0 bases and J by 3 bases, with 11 bases between. The germline CDR1 and CDR2 sequences are MNHEY and SVGAGI. This CDR3 comprises 16 residues. The CDR3 protein is CASSYSIQRDTGELFF. CDR3 DNA sequence: TGTGCCAGCAGTTACTCGATCCAGCGGGACACCGGGGAGCTGTTTTTT.

The gene calls are TRBV11-1 and TRBJ2-7; TRBD2 agrees at 8 bases. This CDR3 has 16 amino acids. Germline lookup yields CDR1 SGHAT and CDR2 FQDESV (reference sequence). Trimming cost V 5 bases and J 6 bases; bases outside gene matches: 15. The CDR3 loop reads CASSILSGGLIGEQYF. The CDR3 coding sequence is TGTGCCAGCAGCATCCTGTCGGGGGGGCTTATCGGCGAGCAGTACTTC.

The chain couples TRBV2 to TRBJ2-7, with 12 bases lining up with TRBD2. Losses at the gene ends were 6 bases for V and 4 bases for J; bases not matched to a gene: 7. This CDR3 is built from 15 residues. Germline V gene sequence: CDR1 SNHLY, CDR2 FYNNEI. The CDR3 DNA is TGTGCCAGCAGGAGGACTAGCGGGGATTTTTACGAGCAGTACTTC. Protein product: CASRRTSGDFYEQYF.

This clone appeared a few times. The rearrangement joins TRBV6-5 to TRBJ2-3; D gene uncertain. CDR1 MNHEY and CDR2 SVGAGI come from the germline V gene. The CDR3 runs 15 residues. Trimming shortened V by 0 bases and J by 0 bases, and 7 bases separated the two germline ends. This CDR3 is CASSYSTSSTDTQYF. DNA for the CDR3: TGTGCCAGCAGTTACTCGACGTCTAGCACAGATACGCAGTATTTT.

This clone was counted a few times. This chain uses TRBV29-1 with TRBJ1-2; D gene uncertain. This CDR3 spans 13 amino acids. Trimming shortened V by 2 bases and J by 8 bases, and 15 bases separated the two germline ends. Germline CDR1 SQVTM, CDR2 ANQGSEA. The CDR3 region has the DNA TGCAGCGTTGAATCCCCTCGGGAGGAAGGCTACACCTTC. It encodes CSVESPREEGYTF.

The rearrangement uses TRBV5-1 and TRBJ2-2; 8 bases are a match to TRBD2. This CDR3 is built from 15 residues. Per germline, CDR1 SGHRS and CDR2 YFSETQ. J was trimmed by 4 bases and V by 4 bases; bases with no gene match: 6. The CDR3 nucleotides are TGCGCCAGCAGCCCGCGGGAGGTGAGCACCGGGGAGCTGTTTTTT. It translates to CASSPREVSTGELFF.

This chain links TRBV30 with TRBJ2-6; D gene uncertain. The germline CDR1 and CDR2 sequences are GTSNPN and SVGIG (reference sequence). V was clipped by 0 bases and J by 1 base, with 7 bases between them. The CDR3 extends over 15 amino acids. CDR3 nucleotide sequence: TGTGCCTGGAGTGTACGCCGATCTGGGGCCAACGTCCTGACTTTC. As protein: CAWSVRRSGANVLTF.

This clone was seen a few times. V is TRBV28 and J is TRBJ2-7; D may correspond to TRBD1 or TRBD2 (6 bases each). CDR1 is MDHEN, CDR2 SYDVKM, per germline. Deletions cut 10 bases from V and 6 bases from J, with 19 bases between. This CDR3 spans 13 amino acids. CDR3 in DNA: TGTGCCAATAGGAGGAGGGGGTATGGCGAGCAGTACTTC. This codes for CANRRRGYGEQYF.

The chain joins TRBV28 to TRBJ2-7, with unresolved D. Trimming pared 3 bases from V and 2 bases from J, leaving 11 bases between. This CDR3 region has 14 residues. Germline CDR1 and CDR2: MDHEN and SYDVKM. The CDR3 loop is CASSLVRRTYEQYF. CDR3 DNA: TGTGCCAGCAGTTTGGTAAGGCGGACCTACGAGCAGTACTTC.

The rearrangement uses TRBV15 and TRBJ1-2, with D perhaps matching TRBD1 (6 bases). Germline-derived CDR1 and CDR2 are LNHNV and YYDKDF (reference sequence). CDR3 length: 16 amino acids. V lost 0 bases and J 4 bases, leaving 15 bases between the germline ends. The CDR3 loop is CATSREFEGGLYGYTF. The DNA of the CDR3 is TGTGCCACCAGCAGAGAGTTTGAGGGGGGCCTCTATGGCTACACCTTC.

The chain carries TRBV7-9 and TRBJ2-1; D unclear. CDR3 size: 12 residues. Germline V CDR1 and CDR2: SEHNR, FQNEAQ (reference sequence). Trimming took 5 bases from V and 7 from J, leaving 9 bases between them. CDR3 sequence: CASSQSKNEQFF. The CDR3 bases are TGTGCCAGCAGCCAGAGTAAGAATGAGCAGTTCTTC.

The chain links TRBV27 to TRBJ2-7, with 7 bases that match TRBD2. The CDR3 extends over 15 amino acids. In germline, CDR1 is MNHEY, CDR2 SMNVEV (reference sequence). V lost 0 bases and J lost 1; bases outside the gene matches: 3. The chain's CDR3 is CASSLSMGGSYEQYF. The CDR3 nucleotides read TGTGCCAGCAGTTTATCAATGGGGGGGTCCTACGAGCAGTACTTC.

In its sample, this clone was seen a few times. The chain recombines TRBV24-1 with TRBJ2-2, with a possible D match to TRBD1 (7 bases). Germline V lookup: CDR1 KGHDR, CDR2 SFDVKD. The length of the CDR3 is 13 residues. The germline V and J ends were trimmed by 9 bases and 2 bases, with 9 bases remaining between them. The CDR3 coding sequence is TGTGCCACCGGAGGGGGCAACACCGGGGAGCTGTTTTTT. Translation gives CATGGGNTGELFF.

This clone was picked up a small number of times. The chain is built from TRBV2 and TRBJ1-1; tentatively, D is TRBD1 (6 bases). V lost 4 bases and J 0 bases, leaving 9 bases between the germline ends. This CDR3 has 14 residues. The V gene's germline CDR1 is SNHLY and CDR2 FYNNEI. CDR3 sequence: CASSASGVNTEAFF. The CDR3 DNA sequence: TGTGCCAGCAGTGCCTCAGGGGTGAACACTGAAGCTTTCTTT.

The chain couples TRBV28 to TRBJ2-3; 8 bases agree with TRBD2. The germline V gene encodes CDR1 MDHEN and CDR2 SYDVKM. CDR3 size: 17 residues. After removal of 8 bases from V and 6 bases from J, the junction contained 19 bases not matched to a gene. As DNA, the CDR3 is TGTGCCAGCCGTCATTCGGCTAGCGGGTGGACTCCCGATACGCAGTATTTT. It yields the protein CASRHSASGWTPDTQYF.

V gene TRBV27 combines with J gene TRBJ2-1, with TRBD2 matching over 11 bases. The CDR3 runs 15 residues. V trimming: 3 bases; J trimming: 8 bases; junction bases outside the gene matches: 6. The germline CDR1 and CDR2 sequences are MNHEY and SMNVEV (reference sequence). The CDR3 nucleotides are TGTGCCAGCAGTTTCTCCACTAGCGGGAGCGATGAGCAGTTCTTC. As protein: CASSFSTSGSDEQFF.

This clone was counted between two and nine times. The J gene is TRBJ2-5, the V gene TRBV15; TRBD1 might be the D (5 bases). The V gene lost 3 bases and the J gene lost 3 bases, with 11 bases spanning the gap. There are 14 residues in the CDR3. Germline CDR1 LNHNV, CDR2 YYDKDF (reference sequence). For the CDR3, the DNA is TGTGCCACCAGCAGGGACATTACAGAAGAGACCCAGTACTTC. Protein sequence: CATSRDITEETQYF.

This clone was counted only a few times. This rearrangement joins TRBV6-2 or TRBV6-3 to TRBJ2-1; a possible D gene is TRBD2 (5 bases). Per the germline V gene, CDR1 is MNHEY and CDR2 is SVGEGT. V was clipped by 0 bases and J by 7 bases, with 13 bases between them. CDR3 length: 15 amino acids. CDR3 DNA: TGTGCCAGCAGTTACTCGACGGTAGGGAGAAATGAGCAGTTCTTC. This gives the protein CASSYSTVGRNEQFF.

This clone was counted a few times. This sequence joins TRBV6-5 and TRBJ2-1; D possibly matches TRBD1 or TRBD2 (6 bases each). CDR3 size: 14 residues. From germline, CDR1 is MNHEY and CDR2 SVGAGI. The V end lost 3 bases, the J end lost 3 bases, and 9 bases lay between the germline ends. The CDR3, as DNA: TGTGCCAGCAGTTATAGGGGGGACTACAATGAGCAGTTCTTC. Its translation: CASSYRGDYNEQFF.

This clone has just a few counts. The rearrangement links TRBV28 to TRBJ2-7, with D possibly TRBD2 on 5 matching bases. The CDR3 length is 13 residues. Germline lookup yields CDR1 MDHEN and CDR2 SYDVKM. The V gene lost 6 bases and the J gene lost 0 bases, with 9 bases spanning the gap. The CDR3 DNA is TGTGCCAGCAGAGAGGGTTTCTCCTACGAGCAGTACTTC. This encodes CASREGFSYEQYF.

This chain connects TRBV6-1 to TRBJ2-1; 8 positions agree with TRBD2. The trim removed 2 bases at V and 4 bases at J, leaving 4 bases unmatched. CDR1 MNHNS and CDR2 SASEGT come from the germline V gene. The CDR3 sequence is 15 residues long. CDR3 loop: CASSENGGEYNEQFF. In DNA form, the CDR3 reads TGTGCCAGCAGTGAAAACGGGGGGGAGTACAATGAGCAGTTCTTC.

In its sample, this clone is medium-sized. V gene TRBV5-4 combines with J gene TRBJ2-4; 8 bases map to TRBD1. Germline lookup yields CDR1 SGHNT and CDR2 YYREEE (reference sequence). The trim removed 2 bases at V and 9 bases at J, leaving 7 bases unmatched. The CDR3 sequence is 14 residues long. The CDR3 here is CASSFFQGAGIQYF. The DNA of the CDR3 is TGTGCCAGCAGCTTCTTCCAGGGGGCAGGCATTCAGTACTTC.

This clone showed up just a few times. The V gene is TRBV5-1, the J gene TRBJ2-1; D possibly uses TRBD1 or TRBD2 (6 bases each). This CDR3 is built from 14 residues. CDR1 and CDR2 (germline): SGHRS, YFSETQ. Trimming stripped 0 bases from V and 7 bases from J, with 11 bases between. The CDR3 loop reads CASSLGGAENEQFF. CDR3 DNA sequence: TGCGCCAGCAGCTTGGGGGGGGCTGAGAATGAGCAGTTCTTC.

This chain joins TRBV20-1 and TRBJ2-3; 9 bases fit TRBD2. The germline gives CDR1 DFQATT, CDR2 SNEGSKA (reference sequence). V lost 2 bases, J lost 6 bases, and 6 bases stayed unmatched. The CDR3 is 14 amino acids. The CDR3 DNA is TGCAGTGCTAGACTAGCGGGAAAGTGGGATACGCAGTATTTT. This codes for CSARLAGKWDTQYF.

This clone was seen only a few times. The V call is TRBV6-1, the J call TRBJ2-3; D gene ambiguous. The CDR3 consists of 11 residues. Trimming shortened V by 6 bases and J by 4 bases, and 5 bases separated the two germline ends. CDR1 is MNHNS and CDR2 is SASEGT in the germline V gene. The CDR3 sequence: CASSLPDTQYF. CDR3 DNA sequence: TGTGCCAGCAGCCTACCAGATACGCAGTATTTT.

As DNA, the CDR3 is TGTGCCAGCAGCTTAGCGTTGGCGAGCACAGATACGCAGTATTTT. Its translation: CASSLALASTDTQYF. The genes are TRBV7-6 and TRBJ2-3; D call uncertain. Germline V gives CDR1 SGHVS, CDR2 FNYEAQ. Trimming left V 0 bases short and J 0 bases short, with 7 bases between. The CDR3 loop spans 15 amino acids.